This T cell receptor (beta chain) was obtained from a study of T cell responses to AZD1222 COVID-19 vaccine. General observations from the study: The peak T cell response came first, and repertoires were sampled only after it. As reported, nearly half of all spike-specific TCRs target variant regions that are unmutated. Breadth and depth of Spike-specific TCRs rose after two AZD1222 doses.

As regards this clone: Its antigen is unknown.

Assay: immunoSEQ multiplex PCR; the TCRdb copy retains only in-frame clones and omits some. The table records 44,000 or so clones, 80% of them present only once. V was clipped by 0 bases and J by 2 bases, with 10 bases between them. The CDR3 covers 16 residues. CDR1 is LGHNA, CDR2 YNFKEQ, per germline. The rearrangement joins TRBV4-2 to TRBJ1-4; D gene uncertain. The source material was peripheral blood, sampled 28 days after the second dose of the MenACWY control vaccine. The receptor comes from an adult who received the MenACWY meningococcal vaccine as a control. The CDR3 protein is CASSQEMTATNEKLFF. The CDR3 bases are TGTGCCAGCAGCCAAGAGATGACCGCTACTAATGAAAAACTGTTTTTT.